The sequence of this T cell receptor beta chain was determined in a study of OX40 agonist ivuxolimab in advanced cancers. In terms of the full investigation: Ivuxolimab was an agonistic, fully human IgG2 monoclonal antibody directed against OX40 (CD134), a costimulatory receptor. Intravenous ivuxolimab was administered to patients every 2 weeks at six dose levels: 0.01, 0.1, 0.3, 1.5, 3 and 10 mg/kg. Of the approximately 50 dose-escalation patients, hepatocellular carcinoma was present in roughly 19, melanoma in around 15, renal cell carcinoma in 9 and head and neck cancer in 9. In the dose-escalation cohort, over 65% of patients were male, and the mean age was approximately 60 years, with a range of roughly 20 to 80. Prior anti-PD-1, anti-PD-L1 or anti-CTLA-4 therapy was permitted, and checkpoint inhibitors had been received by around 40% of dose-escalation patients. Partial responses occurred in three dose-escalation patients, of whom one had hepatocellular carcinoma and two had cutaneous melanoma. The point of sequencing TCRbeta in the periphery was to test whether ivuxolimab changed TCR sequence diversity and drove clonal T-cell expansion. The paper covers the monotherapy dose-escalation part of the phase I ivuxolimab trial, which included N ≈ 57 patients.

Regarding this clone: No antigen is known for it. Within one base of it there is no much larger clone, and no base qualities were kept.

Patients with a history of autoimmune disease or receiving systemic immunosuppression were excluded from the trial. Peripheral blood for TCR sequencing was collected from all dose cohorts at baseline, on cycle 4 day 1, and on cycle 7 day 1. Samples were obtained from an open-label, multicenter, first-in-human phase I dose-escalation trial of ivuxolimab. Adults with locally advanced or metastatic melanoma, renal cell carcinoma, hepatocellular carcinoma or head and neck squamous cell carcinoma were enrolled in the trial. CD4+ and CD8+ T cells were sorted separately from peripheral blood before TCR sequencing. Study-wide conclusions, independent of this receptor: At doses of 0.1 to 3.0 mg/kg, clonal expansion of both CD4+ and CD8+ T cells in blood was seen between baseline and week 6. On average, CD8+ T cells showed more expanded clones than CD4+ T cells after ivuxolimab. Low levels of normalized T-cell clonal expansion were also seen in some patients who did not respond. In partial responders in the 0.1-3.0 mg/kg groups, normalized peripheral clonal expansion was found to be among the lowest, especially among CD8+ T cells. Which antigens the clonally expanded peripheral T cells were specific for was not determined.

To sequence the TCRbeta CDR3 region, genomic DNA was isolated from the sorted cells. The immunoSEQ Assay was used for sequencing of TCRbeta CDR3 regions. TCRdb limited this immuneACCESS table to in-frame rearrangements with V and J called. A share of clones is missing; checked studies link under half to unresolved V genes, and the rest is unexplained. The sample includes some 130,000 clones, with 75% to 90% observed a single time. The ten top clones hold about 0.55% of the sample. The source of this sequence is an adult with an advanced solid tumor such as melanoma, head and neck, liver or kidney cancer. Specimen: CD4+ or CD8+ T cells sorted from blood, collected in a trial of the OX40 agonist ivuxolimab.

At the DNA level, the sequence is TGTGCCAGCAGCTCCGACGGCTACGAGCAGTACTTC. This encodes CASSSDGYEQYF. Recombination joined TRBV2 with TRBJ2-7; confidence is insufficient to name the D gene. The CDR3 covers 12 residues, taking in both the cysteine and the phenylalanine. Here the CDR3 DNA is all that survives: 36 bases in frame from base 1. Relative to germline, V is 6 bases shorter and J is 3 bases shorter, with 9 bases between their ends. The germline V gene sets CDR1 to SNHLY and CDR2 to FYNNEI.